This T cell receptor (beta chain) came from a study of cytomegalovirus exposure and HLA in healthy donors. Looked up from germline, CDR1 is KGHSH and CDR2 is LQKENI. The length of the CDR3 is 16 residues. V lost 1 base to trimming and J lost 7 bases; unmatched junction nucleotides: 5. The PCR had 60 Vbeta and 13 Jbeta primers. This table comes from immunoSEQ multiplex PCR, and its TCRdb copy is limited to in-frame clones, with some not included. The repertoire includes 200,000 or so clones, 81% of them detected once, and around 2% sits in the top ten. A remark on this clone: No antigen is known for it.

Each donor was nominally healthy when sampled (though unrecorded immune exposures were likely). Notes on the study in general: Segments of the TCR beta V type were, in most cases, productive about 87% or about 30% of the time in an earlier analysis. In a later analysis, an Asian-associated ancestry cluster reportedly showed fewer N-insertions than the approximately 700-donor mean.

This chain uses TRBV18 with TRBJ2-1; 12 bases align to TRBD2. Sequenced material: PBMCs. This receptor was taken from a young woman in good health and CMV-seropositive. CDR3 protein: CASSPQALAGGNEQFF. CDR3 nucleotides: TGTGCCAGCTCACCACAGGCTCTAGCGGGGGGGAATGAGCAGTTCTTC.